The next 12 T cell receptor beta chains were all read from a single sample in a study of OX40 agonist ivuxolimab in advanced cancers. Data came from immunoSEQ multiplex PCR; TCRdb stores just in-frame clones and leaves some out. Here the sample spans about 35,000 clones, around 85% being singletons. The sample here was CD4+ or CD8+ T cells sorted from blood, taken in a trial of the OX40 agonist ivuxolimab. The receptors shown here come from an adult with an advanced solid tumor such as melanoma, head and neck, liver or kidney cancer.

This clone occurred a few times. V usage is TRBV11-3 and J usage is TRBJ2-7; a possible D gene is TRBD1 (6 bases). CDR3 size: 13 residues. Germline assignment: CDR1 SGHNT and CDR2 YENEEA. Trimming left V 3 bases short and J 5 bases short, with 11 bases between. Here the CDR3 reads CASSLNYRDEQYF. The CDR3, as DNA: TGTGCCAGCAGCTTGAATTACAGGGACGAGCAGTACTTC.

This chain joins TRBV10-3 and TRBJ2-1; D remains unclear. CDR1 and CDR2 (germline): ENHRY, SYGVKD. Between the trimmed V and J ends, which lost 3 bases and 5 bases, there was a span of 11 bases. CDR3 length: 14 residues. This CDR3 reads CAISDVIRNNEQFF. CDR3 DNA: TGTGCCATCAGTGACGTAATCCGCAACAATGAGCAGTTCTTC.

The chain has TRBV5-8 and TRBJ2-5, with 7 bases identical to TRBD1. After removal of 0 bases from V and 4 bases from J, the junction contained 3 bases not matched to a gene. Germline V gene data show CDR1 as SGHTS and CDR2 as YDEGEE. The CDR3 runs 14 residues. This chain's CDR3 is CASSLGQGRETQYF. The CDR3 coding sequence is TGTGCCAGCAGCTTGGGACAGGGTCGAGAGACCCAGTACTTC.

This clone was counted a few times. The chain is built from TRBV28 and TRBJ2-3; weak D call: TRBD2 (6 bases). Germline V gives CDR1 MDHEN, CDR2 SYDVKM. Trimming cost V 9 bases and J 6 bases, with 22 bases left between them. This CDR3 contains 15 residues. The chain's CDR3 is CASRGGSMNLDTQYF. CDR3 coding DNA: TGTGCCAGTCGGGGAGGTAGCATGAATTTGGATACGCAGTATTTT. Variable domain in full (rest from reference TRBV28 and TRBJ2-3): DVKVTQSSRYLVKRTGEKVFLECVQDMDHENMFWYRQDPGLGLRLIYFSYDVKMKEKGDIPEGYSVSREKKERFSLILESASTNQTSMYLCASRGGSMNLDTQYFGPGTRLTVL.

The chain combines TRBV18 with TRBJ1-1, with D perhaps TRBD1 (6 bases). V lost 4 bases to trimming and J lost 3 bases, with 15 bases between them. The CDR3 is 15 amino acids. Germline V gene sequence: CDR1 KGHSH, CDR2 LQKENI. The CDR3 coding sequence is TGTGCCAGCTCACTGTGGGGGCATTCGGACACTGAAGCTTTCTTT. Amino acid sequence: CASSLWGHSDTEAFF.

The chain couples TRBV19 to TRBJ2-3; 8 bases map to TRBD1. This CDR3 has 13 residues. Per germline, CDR1 LNHDA and CDR2 SQIVND (reference sequence). The V and J ends lost 10 bases and 1 base, in that order; junction bases with no gene match: 4. CDR3 region: CATQTGGTDTQYF. CDR3 nucleotide sequence: TGTGCCACCCAGACAGGGGGCACAGATACGCAGTATTTT.

The J gene is TRBJ1-1, the V gene TRBV10-3; 7 nucleotides align to TRBD1. The J segment lost 3 bases and the V segment lost 11 bases, leaving 6 bases of the junction unmatched. Germline V gene data show CDR1 as ENHRY and CDR2 as SYGVKD. The CDR3 sequence is 12 residues long. The CDR3 here is CASTGPDTEAFF. The CDR3 DNA follows: TGTGCCTCGACAGGGCCGGACACTGAAGCTTTCTTT.

The genes are TRBV10-3 and TRBJ1-4; 9 bases agree with TRBD1. Germline assignment: CDR1 ENHRY and CDR2 SYGVKD. With V trimmed by 6 bases and J by 7 bases, 6 bases remained unmatched. The CDR3 covers 14 residues. The CDR3 DNA reads as TGTGCCATCAGCTCGGGACAGGGCGGTGAAAAACTGTTTTTT. This sequence encodes CAISSGQGGEKLFF.

The chain has TRBV7-3 and TRBJ2-1; D is perhaps TRBD2 (5 bases). V lost 5 bases to trimming and J lost 8 bases, with 19 bases between them. CDR3 size: 15 residues. Germline CDR1 reads SGHTA; CDR2 reads FQGTGA. CDR3 residues: CASSRLGLTRDEQFF. CDR3 sequence (DNA): TGTGCCAGCAGCCGCCTCGGGCTCACGAGGGATGAGCAGTTCTTC.

The gene calls are TRBV5-1 and TRBJ2-5; D unclear. Trimming removed 1 base at V and 5 bases at J, with 3 bases between. There are 11 residues in the CDR3. Germline-derived CDR1 and CDR2 are SGHRS and YFSETQ. CDR3 nucleotide sequence: TGCGCCAGCAGCTTGAGTGAGACCCAGTACTTC. Protein product: CASSLSETQYF.

This chain joins TRBV11-2 and TRBJ2-7; TRBD2 is a possible D gene (6 bases). CDR3 length equals 14 residues. Germline values: CDR1 SGHAT, CDR2 FQNNGV. Trimming took off 4 bases at V and 5 bases at J, with 15 bases between the two ends. DNA for the CDR3: TGTGCCAGCAGCTCTTTTAGGCGGGGAGACGAGCAGTACTTC. Protein: CASSSFRRGDEQYF. Drawing the rest from reference TRBV11-2 and TRBJ2-7, the complete variable domain is EAGVAQSPRYKIIEKRQSVAFWCNPISGHATLYWYQQILGQGPKLLIQFQNNGVVDDSQLPKDRFSAERLKGVDSTLKIQPAKLEDSAVYLCASSSFRRGDEQYFGPGTRLTVT.

The chain links TRBV7-9 to TRBJ2-1; weak D call: TRBD2 (6 bases). Germline V gives CDR1 SEHNR, CDR2 FQNEAQ (reference sequence). The CDR3 is made up of 16 amino acids. Trimming left V 5 bases short and J 3 bases short, with 17 bases between. The DNA for the CDR3 is TGTGCCAGCAGCCACTCCCCCCGGGAGTTCTACAATGAGCAGTTCTTC. Protein sequence: CASSHSPREFYNEQFF.